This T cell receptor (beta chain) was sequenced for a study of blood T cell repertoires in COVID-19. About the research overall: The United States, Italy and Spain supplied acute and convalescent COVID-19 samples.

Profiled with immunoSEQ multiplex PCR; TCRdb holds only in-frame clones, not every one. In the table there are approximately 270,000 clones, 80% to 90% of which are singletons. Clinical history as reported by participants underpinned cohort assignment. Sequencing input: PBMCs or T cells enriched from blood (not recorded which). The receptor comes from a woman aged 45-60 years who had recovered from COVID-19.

CDR3 DNA: TGTGCCAGCAGTAGCGGGAGAGAAGAGACCCAGTACTTC. Protein sequence: CASSSGREETQYF. The chain links TRBV7-3 to TRBJ2-5; TRBD2 matches 9 bases. The CDR3 totals 13 residues. Trimming removed 6 bases from V and 3 bases from J; junction bases left unmatched: 2. CDR1 SGHTA and CDR2 FQGTGA come from the germline V gene.